The clone carrying this TCR beta chain was observed a single time. This sample is drawn from a study of blood T cells in healthy people across ages. Germline CDR1 and CDR2: SQVTM and ANQGSEA. The CDR3 is 15 residues long. Alongside a J-beta primer mix, a sample-barcoded 5' primer served in a second PCR lasting about 7 to 11 cycles. TCRdb reprocessed the 5' RACE reads via MiXCR and lists one record per CDR3 protein. The table lists 750,000 to 850,000 distinct CDR3 sequences, roughly 25% of them singletons. The same specimen was also included in a second study, on T cells of mothers and their children.

The TCR sequence derives from a boy aged 10-17 years in good health. Sequencing used blood. The chain combines TRBV29-1 with TRBJ2-5; tentative D call: TRBD2 (6 bases). Gene TRBJ2-1 matches the end of the DNA better, so the J call may be wrong. The CDR3: CSVEDTRESDNEQFF. As DNA, the CDR3 is TGCAGCGTTGAAGATACACGGGAGTCCGACAATGAGCAGTTCTTC.